What follows is one T cell receptor beta chain and its context. Resolution of symptoms, clearance, or two negative PCRs was present in recovered Cohort 3 donors. The data stem from a study of blood T cell repertoires in COVID-19. Clones were read by immunoSEQ multiplex PCR, and TCRdb kept only the in-frame ones, dropping some. This table holds 150,000 to 200,000 clones, over 80% found once. CDR1 and CDR2 (germline): SGHDT, YYEEEE. Between the trimmed V and J ends, which lost 4 bases and 7 bases, there was a span of 12 bases. The CDR3 has 14 residues. The chain is built from TRBV5-6 and TRBJ1-6; D call uncertain. The source of this sequence is a woman in her fifties or sixties who had recovered from COVID-19. The sample was PBMCs or T cells enriched from blood (not recorded which). CDR3 residues: CASSNWAVNSPLHF. In nucleotides, the CDR3 is TGTGCCAGCAGCAACTGGGCCGTGAATTCACCCCTCCACTTT.